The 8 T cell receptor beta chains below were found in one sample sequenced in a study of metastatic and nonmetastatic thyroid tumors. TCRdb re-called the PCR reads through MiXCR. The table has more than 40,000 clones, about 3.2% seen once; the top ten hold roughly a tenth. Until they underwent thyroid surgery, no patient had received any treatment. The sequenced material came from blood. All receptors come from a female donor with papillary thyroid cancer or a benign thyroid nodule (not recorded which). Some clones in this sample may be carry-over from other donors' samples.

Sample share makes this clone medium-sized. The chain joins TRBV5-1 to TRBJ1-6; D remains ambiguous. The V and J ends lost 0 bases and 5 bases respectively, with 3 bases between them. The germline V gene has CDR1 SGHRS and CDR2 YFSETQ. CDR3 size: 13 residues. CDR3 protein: CASSLGNNSPLHF. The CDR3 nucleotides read TGCGCCAGCAGCTTGGGGAATAATTCACCCCTCCACTTT.

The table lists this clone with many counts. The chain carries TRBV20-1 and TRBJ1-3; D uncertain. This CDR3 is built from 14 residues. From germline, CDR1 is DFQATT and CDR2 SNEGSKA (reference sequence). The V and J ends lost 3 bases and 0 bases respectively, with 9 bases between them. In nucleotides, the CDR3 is TGCAGTGCTAGTCCCCCGGGCTCTGGAAACACCATATATTTT. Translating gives CSASPPGSGNTIYF.

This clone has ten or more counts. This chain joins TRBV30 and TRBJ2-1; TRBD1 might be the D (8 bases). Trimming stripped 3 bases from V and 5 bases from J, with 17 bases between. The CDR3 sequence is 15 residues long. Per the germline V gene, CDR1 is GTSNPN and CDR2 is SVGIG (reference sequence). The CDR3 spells CAWRGGTGYHNEQFF. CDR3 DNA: TGTGCCTGGAGGGGGGGGACAGGTTACCACAATGAGCAGTTCTTC.

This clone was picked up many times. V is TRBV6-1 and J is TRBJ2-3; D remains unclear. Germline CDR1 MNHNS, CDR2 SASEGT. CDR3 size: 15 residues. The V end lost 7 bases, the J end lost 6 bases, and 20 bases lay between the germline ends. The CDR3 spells CASTASGSSADTQYF. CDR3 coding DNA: TGTGCCAGCACTGCGTCTGGCAGCTCGGCGGATACGCAGTATTTT.

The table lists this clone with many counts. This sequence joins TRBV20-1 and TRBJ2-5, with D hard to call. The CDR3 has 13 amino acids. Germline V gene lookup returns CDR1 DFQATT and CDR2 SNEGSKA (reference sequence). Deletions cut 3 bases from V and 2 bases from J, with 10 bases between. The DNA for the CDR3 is TGCAGTGCTAGTCGGACCGATCAAGAGACCCAGTACTTC. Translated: CSASRTDQETQYF.

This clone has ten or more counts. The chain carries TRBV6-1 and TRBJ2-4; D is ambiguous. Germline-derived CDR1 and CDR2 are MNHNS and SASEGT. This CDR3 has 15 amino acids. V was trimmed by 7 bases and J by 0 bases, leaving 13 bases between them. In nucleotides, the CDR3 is TGTGCCAGCACGGGCGGCGGCTTAGCCAAAAACATTCAGTACTTC. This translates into CASTGGGLAKNIQYF.

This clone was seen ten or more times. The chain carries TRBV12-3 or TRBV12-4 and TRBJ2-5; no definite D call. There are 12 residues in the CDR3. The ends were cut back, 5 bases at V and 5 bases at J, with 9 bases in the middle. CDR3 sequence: CASSTALETQYF. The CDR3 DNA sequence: TGTGCCAGCAGTACCGCCCTGGAGACCCAGTACTTC.

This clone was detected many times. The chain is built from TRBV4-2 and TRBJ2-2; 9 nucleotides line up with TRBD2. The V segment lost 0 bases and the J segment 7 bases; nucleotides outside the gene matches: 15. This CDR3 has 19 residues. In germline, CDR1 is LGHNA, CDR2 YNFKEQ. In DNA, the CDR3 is TGTGCCAGCAGCCAAGAGGTCCCTGAGCGGGAGGCTTTGATCGGGGAGCTGTTTTTT. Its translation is CASSQEVPEREALIGELFF.